A single sample gave rise to the 3 T cell receptor beta chains below, sequenced in a study of blood T cell repertoires in COVID-19. TCRdb's copy holds only in-frame clones and misses some; the assay was immunoSEQ multiplex PCR. The repertoire has 380,000 or so clones, about 88% of them found once; the top ten carry under 8.5%. Sequenced: peripheral blood. The source is a woman aged 60-70 years with COVID-19, enrolled during active disease.

The rearrangement joins TRBV5-1 to TRBJ1-1; 8 nucleotides agree with TRBD1. In germline, CDR1 is SGHRS, CDR2 YFSETQ. Trimming at V came to 4 bases and at J to 1 base, leaving 3 bases not matched to a gene. The CDR3 contains 14 residues. CDR3 bases: TGCGCCAGCAGCCAGGGGGCGGCGAACACTGAAGCTTTCTTT. Its protein is CASSQGAANTEAFF.

The chain recombines TRBV11-2 with TRBJ2-3; 7 nucleotides agree with TRBD2. The CDR3 runs 16 residues. V dropped 6 bases and J dropped 2; count of bases not matched to a gene: 11. The germline V gene has CDR1 SGHAT and CDR2 FQNNGV. For the CDR3, the DNA is TGTGCCAGCAGTCCGGGAAGCGGGGTACTCACAGATACGCAGTATTTT. Translated, it gives CASSPGSGVLTDTQYF.

To note about this clone: The sample carries other DNA sequences with the same CDR3. V is TRBV7-9 and J is TRBJ1-2; no reliable D call. Germline CDR1 is SEHNR and CDR2 is FQNEAQ (reference sequence). The CDR3 contains 12 residues. Trimming removed 1 base at V and 5 bases at J, with 5 bases between. CDR3 DNA: TGTGCCAGCAGCTTAGGGGAGTATGGCTACACCTTC. It translates to CASSLGEYGYTF.